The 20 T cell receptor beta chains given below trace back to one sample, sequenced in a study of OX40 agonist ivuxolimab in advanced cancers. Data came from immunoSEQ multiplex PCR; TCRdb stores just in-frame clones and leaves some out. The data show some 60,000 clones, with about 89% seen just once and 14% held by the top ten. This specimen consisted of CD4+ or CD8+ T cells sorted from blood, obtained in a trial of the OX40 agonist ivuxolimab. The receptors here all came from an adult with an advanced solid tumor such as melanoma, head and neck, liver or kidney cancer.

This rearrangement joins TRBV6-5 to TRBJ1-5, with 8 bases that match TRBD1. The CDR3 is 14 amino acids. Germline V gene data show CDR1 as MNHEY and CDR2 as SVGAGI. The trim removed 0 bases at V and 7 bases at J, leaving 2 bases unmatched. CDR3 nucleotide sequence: TGTGCCAGCAGTTACTCGGACAGGGCCCAGCCCCAGCATTTT. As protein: CASSYSDRAQPQHF.

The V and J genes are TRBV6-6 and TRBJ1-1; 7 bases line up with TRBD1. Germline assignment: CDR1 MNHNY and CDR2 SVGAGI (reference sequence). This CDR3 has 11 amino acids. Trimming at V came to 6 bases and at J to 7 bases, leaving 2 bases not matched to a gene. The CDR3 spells CASRDRSEAFF. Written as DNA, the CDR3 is TGTGCCAGCAGGGACAGGAGTGAAGCTTTCTTT.

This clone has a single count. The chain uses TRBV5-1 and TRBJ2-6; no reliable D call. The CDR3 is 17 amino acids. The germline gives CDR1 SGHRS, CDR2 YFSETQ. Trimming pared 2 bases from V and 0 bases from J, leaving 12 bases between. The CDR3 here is CASSFGLGRSGANVLTF. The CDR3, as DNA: TGCGCCAGCAGCTTTGGGTTAGGGCGCTCTGGGGCCAACGTCCTGACTTTC.

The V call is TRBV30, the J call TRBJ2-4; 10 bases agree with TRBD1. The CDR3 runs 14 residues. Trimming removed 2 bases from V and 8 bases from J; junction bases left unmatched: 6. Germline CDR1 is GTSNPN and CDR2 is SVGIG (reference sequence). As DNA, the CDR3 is TGTGCCTGGAGTCGGGACAGGGGTCAAGACATTCAGTACTTC. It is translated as CAWSRDRGQDIQYF.

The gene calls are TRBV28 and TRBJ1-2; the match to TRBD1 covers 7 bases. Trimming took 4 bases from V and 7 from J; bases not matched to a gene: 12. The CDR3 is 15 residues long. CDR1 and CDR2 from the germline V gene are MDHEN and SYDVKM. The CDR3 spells CASSSRTDRVGGYTF. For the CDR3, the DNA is TGTGCCAGCAGTTCCCGGACCGACAGGGTGGGTGGCTACACCTTC.

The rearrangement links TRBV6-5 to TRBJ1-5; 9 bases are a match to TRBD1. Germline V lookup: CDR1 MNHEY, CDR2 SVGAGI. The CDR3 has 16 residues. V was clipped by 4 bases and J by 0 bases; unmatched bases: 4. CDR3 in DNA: TGTGCCAGCAGTTCTCAGGACAGGGGTAGCAATCAGCCCCAGCATTTT. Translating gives CASSSQDRGSNQPQHF.

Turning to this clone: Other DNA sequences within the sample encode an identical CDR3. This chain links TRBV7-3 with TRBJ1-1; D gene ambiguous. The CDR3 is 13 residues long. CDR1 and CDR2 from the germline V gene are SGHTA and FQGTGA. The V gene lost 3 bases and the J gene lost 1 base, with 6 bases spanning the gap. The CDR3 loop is CASSFAANTEAFF. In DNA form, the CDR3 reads TGTGCCAGCAGCTTCGCAGCGAACACTGAAGCTTTCTTT.

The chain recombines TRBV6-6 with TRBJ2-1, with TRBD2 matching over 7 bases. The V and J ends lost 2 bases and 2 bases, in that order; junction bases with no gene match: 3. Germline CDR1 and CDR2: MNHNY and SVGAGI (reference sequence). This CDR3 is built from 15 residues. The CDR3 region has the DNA TGTGCCAGCAGTTACCTGGGGACTACCTACAATGAGCAGTTCTTC. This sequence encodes CASSYLGTTYNEQFF.

CDR3 bases: TGTGCCAGCAGTCATGACACCAGGGGGGACCAGCCCCAGCATTTT. This encodes CASSHDTRGDQPQHF. This chain joins TRBV4-2 and TRBJ1-5; TRBD1 matches 7 bases. The trim removed 6 bases at V and 7 bases at J, leaving 12 bases unmatched. The CDR3 spans 15 residues. CDR1 is LGHNA, CDR2 YNFKEQ, per germline.

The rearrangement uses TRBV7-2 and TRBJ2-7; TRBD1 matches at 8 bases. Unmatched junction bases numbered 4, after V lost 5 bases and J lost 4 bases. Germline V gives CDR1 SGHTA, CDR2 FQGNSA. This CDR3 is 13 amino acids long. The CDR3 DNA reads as TGTGCCAGCAGCCCAGGGGGCGGATACGAGCAGTACTTC. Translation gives CASSPGGGYEQYF.

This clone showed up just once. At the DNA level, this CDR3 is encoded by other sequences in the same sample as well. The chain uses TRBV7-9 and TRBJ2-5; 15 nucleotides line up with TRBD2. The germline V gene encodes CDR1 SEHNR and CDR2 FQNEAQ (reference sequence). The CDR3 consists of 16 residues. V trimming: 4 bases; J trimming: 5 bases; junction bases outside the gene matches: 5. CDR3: CASSSGLAGGYETQYF. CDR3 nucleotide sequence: TGTGCCAGCAGCTCGGGACTAGCGGGAGGTTACGAGACCCAGTACTTC.

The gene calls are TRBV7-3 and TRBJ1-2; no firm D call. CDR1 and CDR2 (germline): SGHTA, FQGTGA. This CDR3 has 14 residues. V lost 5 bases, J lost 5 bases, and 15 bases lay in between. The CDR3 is CASSQRPGPYGYTF. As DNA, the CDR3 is TGTGCCAGCAGCCAACGACCAGGACCTTATGGCTACACCTTC. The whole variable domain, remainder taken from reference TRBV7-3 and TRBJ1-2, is GAGVSQTPSNKVTEKGKYVELRCDPISGHTALYWYRQSLGQGPEFLIYFQGTGAADDSGLPNDRFFAVRPEGSVSTLKIQRTERGDSAVYLCASSQRPGPYGYTFGSGTRLTVV.

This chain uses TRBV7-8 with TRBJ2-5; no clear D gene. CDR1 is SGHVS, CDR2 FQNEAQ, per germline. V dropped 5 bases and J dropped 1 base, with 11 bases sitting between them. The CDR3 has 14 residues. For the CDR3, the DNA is TGTGCCAGCAGCCACGGACGGAGCCAAGAGACCCAGTACTTC. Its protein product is CASSHGRSQETQYF.

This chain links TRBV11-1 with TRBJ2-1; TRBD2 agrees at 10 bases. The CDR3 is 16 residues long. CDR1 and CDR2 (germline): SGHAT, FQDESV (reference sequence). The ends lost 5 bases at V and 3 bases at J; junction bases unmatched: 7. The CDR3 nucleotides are TGTGCCAGCAGCCTCCGGCTAGCGGGAGACTACAATGAGCAGTTCTTC. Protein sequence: CASSLRLAGDYNEQFF.

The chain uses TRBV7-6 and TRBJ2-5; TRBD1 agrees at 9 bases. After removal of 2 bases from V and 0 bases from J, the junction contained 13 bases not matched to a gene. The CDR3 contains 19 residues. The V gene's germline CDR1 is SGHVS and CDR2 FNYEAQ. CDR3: CASSLWGGGTGTHQETQYF. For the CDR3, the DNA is TGTGCCAGCAGCTTATGGGGGGGTGGGACAGGGACACACCAAGAGACCCAGTACTTC.

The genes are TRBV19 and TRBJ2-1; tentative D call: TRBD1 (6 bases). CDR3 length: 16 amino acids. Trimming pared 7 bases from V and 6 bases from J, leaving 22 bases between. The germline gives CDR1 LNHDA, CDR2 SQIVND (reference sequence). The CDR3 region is CASKASGTPGFNEQFF. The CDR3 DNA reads TGTGCCAGTAAGGCATCCGGGACACCCGGTTTCAATGAGCAGTTCTTC. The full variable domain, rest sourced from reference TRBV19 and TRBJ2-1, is DGGITQSPKYLFRKEGQNVTLSCEQNLNHDAMYWYRQDPGQGLRLIYYSQIVNDFQKGDIAEGYSVSREKKESFPLTVTSAQKNPTAFYLCASKASGTPGFNEQFFGPGTRLTVL.

The CDR3 protein is CAISAVTSGNTGELFF. CDR3 in DNA: TGTGCCATCAGTGCGGTGACTAGCGGCAACACCGGGGAGCTGTTTTTT. The rearrangement links TRBV10-3 to TRBJ2-2, with 9 bases identical to TRBD2. V lost 4 bases to trimming and J lost 2 bases; unmatched junction nucleotides: 5. Germline V gene lookup returns CDR1 ENHRY and CDR2 SYGVKD. This CDR3 contains 16 residues.

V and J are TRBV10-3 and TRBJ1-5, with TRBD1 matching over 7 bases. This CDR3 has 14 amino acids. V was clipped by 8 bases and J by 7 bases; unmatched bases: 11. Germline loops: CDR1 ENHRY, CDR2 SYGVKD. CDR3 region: CAIGAATGDQPQHF. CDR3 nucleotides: TGTGCCATCGGGGCGGCCACAGGGGACCAGCCCCAGCATTTT.

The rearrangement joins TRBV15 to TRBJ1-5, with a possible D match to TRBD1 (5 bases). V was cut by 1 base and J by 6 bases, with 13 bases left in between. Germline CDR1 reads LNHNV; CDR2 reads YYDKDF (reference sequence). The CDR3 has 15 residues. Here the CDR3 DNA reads TGTGCCACCAGCAGAGTTTTGACAGCGAGTCAGCCCCAGCATTTT. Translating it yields CATSRVLTASQPQHF. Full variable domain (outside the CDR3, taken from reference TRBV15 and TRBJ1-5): DAMVIQNPRYQVTQFGKPVTLSCSQTLNHNVMYWYQQKSSQAPKLLFHYYDKDFNNEADTPDNFQSRRPNTSFCFLDIRSPGLGDTAMYLCATSRVLTASQPQHFGDGTRLSIL.

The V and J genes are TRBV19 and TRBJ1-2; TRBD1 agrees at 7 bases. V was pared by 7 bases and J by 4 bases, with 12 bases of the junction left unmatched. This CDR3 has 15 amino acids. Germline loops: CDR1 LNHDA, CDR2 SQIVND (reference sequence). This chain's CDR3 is CASNSLTGTVYGYTF. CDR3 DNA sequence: TGTGCCAGTAATAGCTTGACCGGGACAGTCTATGGCTACACCTTC. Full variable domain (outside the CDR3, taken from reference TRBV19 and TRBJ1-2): DGGITQSPKYLFRKEGQNVTLSCEQNLNHDAMYWYRQDPGQGLRLIYYSQIVNDFQKGDIAEGYSVSREKKESFPLTVTSAQKNPTAFYLCASNSLTGTVYGYTFGSGTRLTVV.